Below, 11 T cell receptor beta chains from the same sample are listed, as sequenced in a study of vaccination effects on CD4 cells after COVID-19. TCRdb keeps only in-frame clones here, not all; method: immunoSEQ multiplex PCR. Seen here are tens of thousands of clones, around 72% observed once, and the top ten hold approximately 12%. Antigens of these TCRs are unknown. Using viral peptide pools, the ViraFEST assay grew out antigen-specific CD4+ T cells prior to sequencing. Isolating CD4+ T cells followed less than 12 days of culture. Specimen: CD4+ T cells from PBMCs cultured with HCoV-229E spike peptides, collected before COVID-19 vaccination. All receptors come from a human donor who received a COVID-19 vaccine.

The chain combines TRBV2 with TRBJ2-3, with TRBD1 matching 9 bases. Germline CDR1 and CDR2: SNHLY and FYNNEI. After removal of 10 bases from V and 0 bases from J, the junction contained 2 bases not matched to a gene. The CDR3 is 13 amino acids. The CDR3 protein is CATGTGSTDTQYF. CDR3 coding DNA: TGTGCCACCGGGACAGGGAGCACAGATACGCAGTATTTT.

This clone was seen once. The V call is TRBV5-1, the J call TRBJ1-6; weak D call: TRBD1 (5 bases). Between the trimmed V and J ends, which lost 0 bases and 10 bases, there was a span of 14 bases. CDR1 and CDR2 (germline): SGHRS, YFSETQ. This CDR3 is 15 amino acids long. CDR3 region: CASSLEPGGESPLHF. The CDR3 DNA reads TGCGCCAGCAGCTTGGAACCCGGAGGGGAGTCACCCCTCCACTTT.

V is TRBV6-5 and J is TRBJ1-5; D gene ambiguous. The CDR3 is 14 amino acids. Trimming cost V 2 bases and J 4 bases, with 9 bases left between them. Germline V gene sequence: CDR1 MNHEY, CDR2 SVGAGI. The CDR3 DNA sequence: TGTGCCAGCAGTTACCGCGGGCCTAATCAGCCCCAGCATTTT. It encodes CASSYRGPNQPQHF.

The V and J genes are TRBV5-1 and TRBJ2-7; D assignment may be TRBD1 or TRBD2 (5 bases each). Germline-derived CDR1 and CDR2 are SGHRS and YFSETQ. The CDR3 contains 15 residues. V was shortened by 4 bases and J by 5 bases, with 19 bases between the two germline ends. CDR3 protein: CASSPSGTALHEQYF. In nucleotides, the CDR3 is TGCGCCAGCAGCCCATCTGGGACCGCCCTCCACGAGCAGTACTTC.

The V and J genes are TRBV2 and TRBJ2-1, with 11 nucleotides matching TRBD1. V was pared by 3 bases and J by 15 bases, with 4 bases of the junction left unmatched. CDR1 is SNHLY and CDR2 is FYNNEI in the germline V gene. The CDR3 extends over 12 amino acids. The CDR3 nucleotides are TGTGCCAGCAGTGAGGACAGGGGGCTTCGGTTCTTC. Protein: CASSEDRGLRFF.

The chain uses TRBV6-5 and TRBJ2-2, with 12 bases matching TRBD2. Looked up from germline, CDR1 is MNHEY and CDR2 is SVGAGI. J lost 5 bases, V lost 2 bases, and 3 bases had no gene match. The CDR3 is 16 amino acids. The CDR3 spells CASSYLAGGPTGELFF. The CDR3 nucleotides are TGTGCCAGCAGTTACCTAGCGGGGGGGCCTACCGGGGAGCTGTTTTTT.

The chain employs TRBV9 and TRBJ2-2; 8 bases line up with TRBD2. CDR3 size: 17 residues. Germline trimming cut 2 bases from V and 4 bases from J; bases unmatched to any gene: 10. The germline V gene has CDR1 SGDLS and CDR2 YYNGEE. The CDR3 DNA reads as TGTGCCAGCAGCGTGTCGGGGGGGGGCCTCTCCACCGGGGAGCTGTTTTTT. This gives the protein CASSVSGGGLSTGELFF.

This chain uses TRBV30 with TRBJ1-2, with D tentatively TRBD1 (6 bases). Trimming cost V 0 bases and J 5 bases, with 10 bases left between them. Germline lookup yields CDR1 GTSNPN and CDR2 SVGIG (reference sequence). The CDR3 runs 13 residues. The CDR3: CAWSVATGYGYTF. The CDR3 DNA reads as TGTGCCTGGAGTGTAGCCACAGGGTATGGCTACACCTTC.

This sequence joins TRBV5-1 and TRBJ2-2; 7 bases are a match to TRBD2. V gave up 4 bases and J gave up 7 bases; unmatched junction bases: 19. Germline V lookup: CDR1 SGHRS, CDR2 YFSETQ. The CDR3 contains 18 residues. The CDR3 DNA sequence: TGCGCCAGCAGCGAGGCTAGTAGCGGGCTCCGTCTGGGCGGGGAGCTGTTTTTT. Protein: CASSEASSGLRLGGELFF.

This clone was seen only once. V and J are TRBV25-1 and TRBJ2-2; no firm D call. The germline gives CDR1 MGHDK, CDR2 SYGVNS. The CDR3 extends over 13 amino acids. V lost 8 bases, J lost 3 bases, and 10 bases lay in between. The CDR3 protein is CASRFGHTGELFF. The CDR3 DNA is TGTGCCAGCCGTTTCGGCCACACCGGGGAGCTGTTTTTT.

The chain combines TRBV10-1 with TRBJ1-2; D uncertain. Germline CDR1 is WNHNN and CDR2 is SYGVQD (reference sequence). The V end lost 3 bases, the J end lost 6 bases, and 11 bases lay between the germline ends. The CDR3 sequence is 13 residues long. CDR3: CASSEEVSHGYTF. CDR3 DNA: TGCGCCAGCAGTGAAGAGGTGAGCCATGGCTACACCTTC.